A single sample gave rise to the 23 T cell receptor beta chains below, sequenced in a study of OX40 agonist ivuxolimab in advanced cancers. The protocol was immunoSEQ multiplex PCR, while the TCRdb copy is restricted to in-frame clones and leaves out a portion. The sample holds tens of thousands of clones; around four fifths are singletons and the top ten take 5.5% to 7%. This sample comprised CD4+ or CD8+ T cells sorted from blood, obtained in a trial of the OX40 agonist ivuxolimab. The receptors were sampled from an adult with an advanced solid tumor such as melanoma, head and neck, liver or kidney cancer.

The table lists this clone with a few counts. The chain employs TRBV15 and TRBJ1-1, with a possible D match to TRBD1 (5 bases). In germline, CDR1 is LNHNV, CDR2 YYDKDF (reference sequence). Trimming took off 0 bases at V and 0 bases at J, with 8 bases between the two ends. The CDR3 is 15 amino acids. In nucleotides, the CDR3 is TGTGCCACCAGCAGAGATCGGGGGGTGAACACTGAAGCTTTCTTT. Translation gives CATSRDRGVNTEAFF.

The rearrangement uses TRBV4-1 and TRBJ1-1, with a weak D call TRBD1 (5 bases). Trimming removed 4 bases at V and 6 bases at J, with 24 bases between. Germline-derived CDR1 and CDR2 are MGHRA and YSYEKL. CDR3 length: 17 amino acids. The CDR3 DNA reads TGCGCCAGCAGCCGGACACTCCCCAGGGTCGATAGGCCTGAAGCTTTCTTT. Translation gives CASSRTLPRVDRPEAFF.

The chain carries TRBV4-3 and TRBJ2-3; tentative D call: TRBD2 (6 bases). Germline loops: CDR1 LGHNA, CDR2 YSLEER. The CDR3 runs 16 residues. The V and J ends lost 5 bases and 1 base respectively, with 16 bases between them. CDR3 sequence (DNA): TGCGCCAGCAGCGGGCGGGGCGGACTCGGCACAGATACGCAGTATTTT. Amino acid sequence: CASSGRGGLGTDTQYF.

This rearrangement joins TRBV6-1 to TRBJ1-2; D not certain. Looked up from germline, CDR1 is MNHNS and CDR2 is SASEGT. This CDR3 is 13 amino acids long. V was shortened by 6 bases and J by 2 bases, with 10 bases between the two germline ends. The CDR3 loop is CASRRWPNYGYTF. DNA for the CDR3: TGTGCCAGCAGAAGGTGGCCGAACTATGGCTACACCTTC.

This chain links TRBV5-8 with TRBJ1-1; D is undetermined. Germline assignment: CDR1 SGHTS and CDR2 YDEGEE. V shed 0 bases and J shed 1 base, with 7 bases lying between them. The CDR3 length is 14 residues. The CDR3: CASSLGYRNTEAFF. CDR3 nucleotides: TGTGCCAGCAGCTTGGGTTACAGGAACACTGAAGCTTTCTTT.

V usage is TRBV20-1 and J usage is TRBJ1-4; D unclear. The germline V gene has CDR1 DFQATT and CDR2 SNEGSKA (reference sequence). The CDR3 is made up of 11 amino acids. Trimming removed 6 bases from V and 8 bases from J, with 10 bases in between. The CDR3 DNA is TGCAGTGCCAAGGTAGACGAAAAACTGTTTTTT. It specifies CSAKVDEKLFF.

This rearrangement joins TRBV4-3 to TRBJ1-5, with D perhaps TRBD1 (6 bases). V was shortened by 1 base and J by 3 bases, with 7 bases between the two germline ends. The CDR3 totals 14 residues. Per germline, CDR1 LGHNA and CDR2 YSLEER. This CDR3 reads CASSQGGHNQPQHF. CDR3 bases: TGCGCCAGCAGCCAAGGGGGGCACAATCAGCCCCAGCATTTT.

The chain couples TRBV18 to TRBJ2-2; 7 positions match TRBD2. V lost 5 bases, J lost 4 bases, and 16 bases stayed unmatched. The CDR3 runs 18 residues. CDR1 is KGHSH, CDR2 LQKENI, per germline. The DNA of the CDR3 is TGTGCCAGCTCATTCTCGGGGGAGCGGGGATTCGGCACCGGGGAGCTGTTTTTT. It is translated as CASSFSGERGFGTGELFF.

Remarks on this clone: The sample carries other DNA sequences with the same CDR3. Here the CDR3 DNA reads TGTGCCAGCAGCCTCACAGGGAACACCATATATTTT. It encodes CASSLTGNTIYF. V gene TRBV7-2 combines with J gene TRBJ1-3; possible D gene TRBD1, 6 bases. V was trimmed by 5 bases and J by 7 bases, leaving 9 bases between them. This CDR3 spans 12 amino acids. Germline CDR1 and CDR2: SGHTA and FQGNSA.

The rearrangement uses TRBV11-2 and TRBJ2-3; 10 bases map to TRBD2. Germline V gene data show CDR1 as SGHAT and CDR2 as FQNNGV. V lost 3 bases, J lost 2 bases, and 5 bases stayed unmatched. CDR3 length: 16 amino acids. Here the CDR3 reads CASSFRTSGATDTQYF. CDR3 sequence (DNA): TGTGCCAGCAGCTTCAGAACTAGCGGGGCCACAGATACGCAGTATTTT.

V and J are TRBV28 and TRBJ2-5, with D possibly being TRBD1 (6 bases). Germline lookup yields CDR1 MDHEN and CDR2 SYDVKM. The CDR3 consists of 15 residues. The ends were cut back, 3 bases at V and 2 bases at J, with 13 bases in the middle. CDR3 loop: CASSFSDRRQETQYF. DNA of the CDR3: TGTGCCAGCAGTTTCTCTGACAGGCGGCAAGAGACCCAGTACTTC. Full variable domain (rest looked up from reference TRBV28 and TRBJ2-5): DVKVTQSSRYLVKRTGEKVFLECVQDMDHENMFWYRQDPGLGLRLIYFSYDVKMKEKGDIPEGYSVSREKKERFSLILESASTNQTSMYLCASSFSDRRQETQYFGPGTRLLVL.

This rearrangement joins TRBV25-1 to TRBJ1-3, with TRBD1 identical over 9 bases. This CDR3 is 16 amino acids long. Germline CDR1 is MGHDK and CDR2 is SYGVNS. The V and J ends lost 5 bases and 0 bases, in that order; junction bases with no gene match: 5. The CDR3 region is CASSYRDRDSGNTIYF. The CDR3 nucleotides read TGTGCCAGCAGTTACCGGGACAGGGACTCTGGAAACACCATATATTTT.

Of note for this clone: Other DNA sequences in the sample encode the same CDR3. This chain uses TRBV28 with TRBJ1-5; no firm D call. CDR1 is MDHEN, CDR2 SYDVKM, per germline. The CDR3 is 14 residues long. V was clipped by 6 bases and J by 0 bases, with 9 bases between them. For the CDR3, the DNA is TGTGCCAGCAGCCCAGCCTATAGCAATCAGCCCCAGCATTTT. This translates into CASSPAYSNQPQHF.

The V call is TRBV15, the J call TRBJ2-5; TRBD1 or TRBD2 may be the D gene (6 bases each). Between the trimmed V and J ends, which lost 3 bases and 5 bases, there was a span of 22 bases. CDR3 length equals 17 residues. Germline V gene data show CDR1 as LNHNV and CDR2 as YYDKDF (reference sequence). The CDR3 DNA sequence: TGTGCCACCAGCAGGGAGGGGGTTGGGGGGCGCACGGAGACCCAGTACTTC. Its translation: CATSREGVGGRTETQYF.

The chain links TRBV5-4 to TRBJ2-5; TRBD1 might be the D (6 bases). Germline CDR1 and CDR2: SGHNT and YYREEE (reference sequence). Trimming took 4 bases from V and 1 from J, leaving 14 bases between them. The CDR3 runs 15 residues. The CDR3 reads CASSPSTGIQETQYF. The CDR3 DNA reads TGTGCCAGCAGCCCTAGCACAGGGATCCAAGAGACCCAGTACTTC.

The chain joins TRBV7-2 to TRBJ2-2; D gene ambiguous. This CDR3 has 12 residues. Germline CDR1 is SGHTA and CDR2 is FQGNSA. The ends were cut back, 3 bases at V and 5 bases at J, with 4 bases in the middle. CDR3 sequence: CASSLETGELFF. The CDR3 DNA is TGTGCCAGCAGCTTGGAGACCGGGGAGCTGTTTTTT.

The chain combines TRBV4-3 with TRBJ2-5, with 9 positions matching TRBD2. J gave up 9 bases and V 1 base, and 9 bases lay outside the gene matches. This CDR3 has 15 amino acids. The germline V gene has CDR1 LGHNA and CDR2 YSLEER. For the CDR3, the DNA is TGCGCCAGCAGCCAAGCCGGGACTAGCCAAGGGGCCCAGTACTTC. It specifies CASSQAGTSQGAQYF.

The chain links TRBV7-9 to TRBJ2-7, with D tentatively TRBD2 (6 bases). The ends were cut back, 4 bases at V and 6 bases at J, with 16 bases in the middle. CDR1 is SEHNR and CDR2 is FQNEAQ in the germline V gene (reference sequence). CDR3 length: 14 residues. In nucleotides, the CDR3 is TGTGCCAGCAGCTCGGCGGGACTTGCGGGCGAGCAGTACGTC. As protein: CASSSAGLAGEQYV.

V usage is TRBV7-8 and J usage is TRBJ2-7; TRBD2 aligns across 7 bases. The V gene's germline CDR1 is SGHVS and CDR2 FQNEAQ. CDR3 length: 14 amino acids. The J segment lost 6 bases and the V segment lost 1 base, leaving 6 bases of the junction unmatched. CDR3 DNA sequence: TGTGCCAGCAGCTTAGGAGCGGGACCGGGCGAGCAGTACTTC. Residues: CASSLGAGPGEQYF.

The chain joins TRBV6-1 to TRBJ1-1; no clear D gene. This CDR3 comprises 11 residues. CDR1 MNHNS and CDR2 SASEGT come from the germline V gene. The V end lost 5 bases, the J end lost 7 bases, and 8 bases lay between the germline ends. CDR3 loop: CASSYNVEAFF. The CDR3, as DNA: TGTGCCAGCAGTTACAATGTTGAAGCTTTCTTT.

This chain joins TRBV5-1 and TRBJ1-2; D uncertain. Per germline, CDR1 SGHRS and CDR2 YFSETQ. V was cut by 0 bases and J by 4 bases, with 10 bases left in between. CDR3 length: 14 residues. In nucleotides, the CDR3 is TGCGCCAGCAGCTTGGCCATAGCCCTCTATGGCTACACCTTC. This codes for CASSLAIALYGYTF.

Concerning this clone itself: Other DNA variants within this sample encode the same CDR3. CDR3 nucleotides: TGTGCCAGCAGCCCAACAGGGGGCCGATCCTCTGGAAACACCATATATTTT. Translation: CASSPTGGRSSGNTIYF. J is TRBJ1-3 and V is TRBV9; 9 bases fit TRBD1. Trimming took 4 bases from V and 0 from J; bases not matched to a gene: 8. Per the germline V gene, CDR1 is SGDLS and CDR2 is YYNGEE. The length of the CDR3 is 17 residues.

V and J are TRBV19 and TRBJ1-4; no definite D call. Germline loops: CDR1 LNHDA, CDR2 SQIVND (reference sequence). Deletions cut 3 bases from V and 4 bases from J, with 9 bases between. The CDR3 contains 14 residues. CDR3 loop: CASSIPGVNEKLFF. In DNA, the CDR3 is TGTGCCAGTAGTATCCCCGGGGTTAATGAAAAACTGTTTTTT. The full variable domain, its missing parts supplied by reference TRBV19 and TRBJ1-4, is DGGITQSPKYLFRKEGQNVTLSCEQNLNHDAMYWYRQDPGQGLRLIYYSQIVNDFQKGDIAEGYSVSREKKESFPLTVTSAQKNPTAFYLCASSIPGVNEKLFFGSGTQLSVL.